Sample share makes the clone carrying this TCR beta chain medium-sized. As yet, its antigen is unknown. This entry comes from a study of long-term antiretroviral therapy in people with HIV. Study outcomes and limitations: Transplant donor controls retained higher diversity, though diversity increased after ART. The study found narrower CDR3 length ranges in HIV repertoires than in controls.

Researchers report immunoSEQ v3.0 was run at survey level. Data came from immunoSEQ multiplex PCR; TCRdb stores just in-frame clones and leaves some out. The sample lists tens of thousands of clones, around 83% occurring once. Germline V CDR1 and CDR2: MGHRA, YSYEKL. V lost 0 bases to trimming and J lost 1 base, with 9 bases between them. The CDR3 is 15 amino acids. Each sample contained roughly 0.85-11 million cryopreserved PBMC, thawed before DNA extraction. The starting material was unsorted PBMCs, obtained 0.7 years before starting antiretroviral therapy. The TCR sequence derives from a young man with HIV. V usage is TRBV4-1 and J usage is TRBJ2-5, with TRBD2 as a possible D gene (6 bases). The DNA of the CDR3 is TGCGCCAGCAGCCAAGACGGGACTTCCCAAGAGACCCAGTACTTC. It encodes CASSQDGTSQETQYF.